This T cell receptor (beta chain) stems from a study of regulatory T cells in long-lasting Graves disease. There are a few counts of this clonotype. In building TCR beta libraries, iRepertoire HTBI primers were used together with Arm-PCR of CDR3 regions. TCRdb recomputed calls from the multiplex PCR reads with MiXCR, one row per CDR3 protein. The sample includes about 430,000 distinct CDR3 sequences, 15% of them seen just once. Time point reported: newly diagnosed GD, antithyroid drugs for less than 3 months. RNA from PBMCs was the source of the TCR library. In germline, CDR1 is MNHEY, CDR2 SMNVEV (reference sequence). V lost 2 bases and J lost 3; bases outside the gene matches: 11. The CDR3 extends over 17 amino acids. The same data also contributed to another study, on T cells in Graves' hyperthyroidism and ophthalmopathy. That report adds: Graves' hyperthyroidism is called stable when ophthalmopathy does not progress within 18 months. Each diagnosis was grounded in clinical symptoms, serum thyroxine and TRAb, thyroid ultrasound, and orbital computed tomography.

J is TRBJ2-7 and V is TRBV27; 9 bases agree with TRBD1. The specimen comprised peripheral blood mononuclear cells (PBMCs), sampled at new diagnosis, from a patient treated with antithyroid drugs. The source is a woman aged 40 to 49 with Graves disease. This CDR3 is CASSLRPPGTGIYEQYF. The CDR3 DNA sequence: TGTGCCAGCAGTTTACGGCCCCCCGGGACAGGGATCTACGAGCAGTACTTC.